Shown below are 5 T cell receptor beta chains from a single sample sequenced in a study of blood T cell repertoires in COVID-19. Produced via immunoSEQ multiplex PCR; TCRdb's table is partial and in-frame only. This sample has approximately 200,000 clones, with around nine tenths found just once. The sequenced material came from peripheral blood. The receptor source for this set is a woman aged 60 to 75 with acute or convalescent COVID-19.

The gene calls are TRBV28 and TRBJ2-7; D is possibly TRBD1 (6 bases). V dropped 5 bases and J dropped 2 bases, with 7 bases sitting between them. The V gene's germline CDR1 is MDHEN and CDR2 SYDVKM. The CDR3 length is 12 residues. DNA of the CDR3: TGTGCCAGCAGTGGACAGACCTACGAGCAGTACTTC. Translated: CASSGQTYEQYF.

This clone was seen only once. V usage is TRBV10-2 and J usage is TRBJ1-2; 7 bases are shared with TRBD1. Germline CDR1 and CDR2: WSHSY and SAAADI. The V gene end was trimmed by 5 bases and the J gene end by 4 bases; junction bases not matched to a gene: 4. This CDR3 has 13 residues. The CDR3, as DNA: TGCGCCAGCAGTCAGACAGGGAGCTATGGCTACACCTTC. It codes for CASSQTGSYGYTF.

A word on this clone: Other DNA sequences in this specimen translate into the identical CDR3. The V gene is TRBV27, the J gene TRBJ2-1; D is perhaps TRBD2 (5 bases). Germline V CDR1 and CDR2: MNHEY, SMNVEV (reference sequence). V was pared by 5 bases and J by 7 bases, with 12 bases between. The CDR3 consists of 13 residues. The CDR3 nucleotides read TGTGCCAGCAGTCCCCGGACTGGGAATGAGCAGTTCTTC. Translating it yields CASSPRTGNEQFF.

CDR3 protein: CASSEAVSGLGVYEQYF. CDR3 coding DNA: TGTGCCAGCAGTGAAGCGGTCTCGGGACTAGGAGTCTACGAGCAGTACTTC. The chain uses TRBV2 and TRBJ2-7, with 8 bases that match TRBD2. Germline V gives CDR1 SNHLY, CDR2 FYNNEI. This CDR3 contains 17 residues. With 0 bases clipped from V and 3 bases from J, the junction kept 10 bases outside the gene matches. Full variable domain (missing parts from reference TRBV2 and TRBJ2-7): EPEVTQTPSHQVTQMGQEVILRCVPISNHLYFYWYRQILGQKVEFLVSFYNNEISEKSEIFDDQFSVERPDGSNFTLKIRSTKLEDSAMYFCASSEAVSGLGVYEQYFGPGTRLTVT.

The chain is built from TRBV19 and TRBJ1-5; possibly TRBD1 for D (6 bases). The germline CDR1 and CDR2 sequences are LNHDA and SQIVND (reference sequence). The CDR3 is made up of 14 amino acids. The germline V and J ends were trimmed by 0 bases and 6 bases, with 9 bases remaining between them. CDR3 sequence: CASSIDLGGQPQHF. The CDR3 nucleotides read TGTGCCAGTAGTATAGATCTAGGGGGTCAGCCCCAGCATTTT. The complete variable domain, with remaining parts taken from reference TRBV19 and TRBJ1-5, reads DGGITQSPKYLFRKEGQNVTLSCEQNLNHDAMYWYRQDPGQGLRLIYYSQIVNDFQKGDIAEGYSVSREKKESFPLTVTSAQKNPTAFYLCASSIDLGGQPQHFGDGTRLSIL.